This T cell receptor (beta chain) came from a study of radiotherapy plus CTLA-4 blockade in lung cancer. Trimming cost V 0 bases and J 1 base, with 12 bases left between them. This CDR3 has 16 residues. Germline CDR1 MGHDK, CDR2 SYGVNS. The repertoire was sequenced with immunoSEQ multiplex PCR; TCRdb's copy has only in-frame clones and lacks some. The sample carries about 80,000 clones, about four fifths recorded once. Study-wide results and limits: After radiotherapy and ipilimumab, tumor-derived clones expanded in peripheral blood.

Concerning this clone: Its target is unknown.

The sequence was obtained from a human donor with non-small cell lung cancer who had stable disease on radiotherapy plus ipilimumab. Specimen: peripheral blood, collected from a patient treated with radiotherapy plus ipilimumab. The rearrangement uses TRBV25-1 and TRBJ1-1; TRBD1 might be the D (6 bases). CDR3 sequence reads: CASSEYYPGANTEAFF. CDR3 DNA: TGTGCCAGCAGTGAATATTACCCGGGGGCGAACACTGAAGCTTTCTTT.